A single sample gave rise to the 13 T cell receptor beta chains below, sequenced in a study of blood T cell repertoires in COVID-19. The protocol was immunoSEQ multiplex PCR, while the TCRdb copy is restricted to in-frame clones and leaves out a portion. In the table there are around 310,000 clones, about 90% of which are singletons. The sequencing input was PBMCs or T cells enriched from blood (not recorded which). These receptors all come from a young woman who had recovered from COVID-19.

Here the CDR3 DNA reads TGCAGCGCCCGTATAGGGGTGACCTACGAGCAGTACTTC. It codes for CSARIGVTYEQYF. The chain links TRBV29-1 to TRBJ2-7; possible D gene TRBD1, 5 bases. CDR3 size: 13 residues. Trimming cost V 7 bases and J 2 bases, with 15 bases left between them. Germline loops: CDR1 SQVTM, CDR2 ANQGSEA.

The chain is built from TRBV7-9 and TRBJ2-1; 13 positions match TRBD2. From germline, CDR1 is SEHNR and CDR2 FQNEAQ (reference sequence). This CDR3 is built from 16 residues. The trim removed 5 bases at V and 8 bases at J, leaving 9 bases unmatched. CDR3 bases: TGTGCCAGCAGCACTAGACTAGCGGGAGGTCGGTATGAGCAGTTCTTC. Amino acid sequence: CASSTRLAGGRYEQFF.

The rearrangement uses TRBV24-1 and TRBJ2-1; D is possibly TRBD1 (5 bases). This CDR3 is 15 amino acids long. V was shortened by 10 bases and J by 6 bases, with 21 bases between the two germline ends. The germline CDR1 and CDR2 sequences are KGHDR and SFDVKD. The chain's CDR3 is CATSRADTFRNEQFF. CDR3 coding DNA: TGTGCCACGAGTAGGGCGGACACTTTCCGCAATGAGCAGTTCTTC.

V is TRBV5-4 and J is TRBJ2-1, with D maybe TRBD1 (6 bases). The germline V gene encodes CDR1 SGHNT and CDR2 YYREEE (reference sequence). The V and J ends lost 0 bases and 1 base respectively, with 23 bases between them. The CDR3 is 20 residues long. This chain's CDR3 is CASSLGDITSTGWSYNEQFF. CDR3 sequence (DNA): TGTGCCAGCAGCTTGGGCGATATAACCTCTACAGGGTGGTCCTACAATGAGCAGTTCTTC.

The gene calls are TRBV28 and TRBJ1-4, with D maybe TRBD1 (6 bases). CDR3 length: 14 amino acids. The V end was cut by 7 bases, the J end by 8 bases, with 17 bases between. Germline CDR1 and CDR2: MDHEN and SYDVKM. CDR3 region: CASISRGSGEKLFF. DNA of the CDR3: TGTGCCAGCATCAGCAGGGGTTCGGGAGAAAAACTGTTTTTT.

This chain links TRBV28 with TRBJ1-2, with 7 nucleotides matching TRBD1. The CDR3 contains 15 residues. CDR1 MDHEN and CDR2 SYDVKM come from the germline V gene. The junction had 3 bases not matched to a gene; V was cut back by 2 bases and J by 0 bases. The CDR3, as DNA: TGTGCCAGCAGTTTACCGCAGGGGGCTAACTATGGCTACACCTTC. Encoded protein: CASSLPQGANYGYTF.

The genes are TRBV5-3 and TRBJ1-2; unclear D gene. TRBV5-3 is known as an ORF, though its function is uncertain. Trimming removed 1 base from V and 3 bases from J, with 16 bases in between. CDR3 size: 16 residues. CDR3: CARSLSPQRSHYGYTF. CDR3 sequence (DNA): TGTGCCAGAAGCTTGTCACCTCAGAGGAGCCACTATGGCTACACCTTC.

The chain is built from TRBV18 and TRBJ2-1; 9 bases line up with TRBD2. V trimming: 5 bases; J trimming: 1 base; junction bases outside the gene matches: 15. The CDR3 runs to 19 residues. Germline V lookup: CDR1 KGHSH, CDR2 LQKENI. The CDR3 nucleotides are TGTGCCAGCTCAACCCGAGCGACTAGCGGATGGATGTCCTACAATGAGCAGTTCTTC. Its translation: CASSTRATSGWMSYNEQFF.

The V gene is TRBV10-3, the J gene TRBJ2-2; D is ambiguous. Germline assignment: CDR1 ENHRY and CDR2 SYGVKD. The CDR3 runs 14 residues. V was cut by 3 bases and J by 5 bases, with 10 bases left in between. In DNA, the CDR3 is TGTGCCATCAGTGAAGTCGGTGAAACCGGGGAGCTGTTTTTT. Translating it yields CAISEVGETGELFF.

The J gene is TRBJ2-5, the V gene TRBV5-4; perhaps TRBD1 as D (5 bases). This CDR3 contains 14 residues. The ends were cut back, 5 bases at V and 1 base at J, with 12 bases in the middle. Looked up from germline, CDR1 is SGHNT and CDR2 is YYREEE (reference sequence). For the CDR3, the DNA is TGTGCCAGCAGACCGGACACAACCCAAGAGACCCAGTACTTC. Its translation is CASRPDTTQETQYF.

CDR3 DNA sequence: TGTGCCAGCAGCCCAACTTTAGGGAGCGGTCAGCCCCAGCATTTT. Protein: CASSPTLGSGQPQHF. The genes are TRBV7-2 and TRBJ1-5; the D is unclear. The CDR3 has 15 amino acids. Trimming removed 5 bases at V and 6 bases at J, with 17 bases between. Germline loops: CDR1 SGHTA, CDR2 FQGNSA.

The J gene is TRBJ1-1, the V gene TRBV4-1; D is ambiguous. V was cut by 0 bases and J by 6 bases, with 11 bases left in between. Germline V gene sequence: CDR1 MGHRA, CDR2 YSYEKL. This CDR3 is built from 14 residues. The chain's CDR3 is CASSQESVAAEAFF. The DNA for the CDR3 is TGCGCCAGCAGCCAAGAATCCGTTGCGGCTGAAGCTTTCTTT.

The CDR3 coding sequence is TGCGCCAGCAGCCAATTGGCAGGTTCTTCGGGGGCCAAAAACATTCAGTACTTC. Translating it yields CASSQLAGSSGAKNIQYF. The chain recombines TRBV4-1 with TRBJ2-4; maybe TRBD2 (5 bases). The germline V gene encodes CDR1 MGHRA and CDR2 YSYEKL. V was cut by 2 bases and J by 1 base, with 18 bases left in between. The CDR3 is 18 residues long.